These 18 T cell receptor beta chains came from one sample sequenced in a study of T-cell reconstitution after alpha-beta-depleted transplantation in children. TCRbeta library preparation incorporated unique molecular identifiers. MiXCR was run by TCRdb on the PCR reads, yielding one entry per CDR3 protein. The sample has about 600,000 distinct CDR3 sequences, about 11% seen once; the top ten hold 4%. Sequenced material: PBMCs from the stem cell graft donor, taken from the stem cell graft. The receptors stem from a human donor who donated a stem cell graft to a child with acute myeloid leukemia.

This clonotype was observed at least ten times. The V and J genes are TRBV20-1 and TRBJ2-7, with D maybe TRBD1 (6 bases). Trimming pared 5 bases from V and 0 bases from J, leaving 8 bases between. CDR1 and CDR2 (germline): DFQATT, SNEGSKA (reference sequence). CDR3 length equals 12 residues. The CDR3 reads CSAPDSSYEQYF. The CDR3 DNA reads as TGCAGTGCTCCGGACAGCTCCTACGAGCAGTACTTC.

In this sample, this clonotype turned up a few times. The chain recombines TRBV27 with TRBJ1-6; TRBD1 matches at 8 bases. CDR3 length: 13 residues. The germline CDR1 and CDR2 sequences are MNHEY and SMNVEV (reference sequence). Unmatched junction bases numbered 3, after V lost 5 bases and J lost 9 bases. The CDR3, as DNA: TGTGCCAGCAGTGCCGGACAGGGTTCACCCCTCCACTTT. It specifies CASSAGQGSPLHF.

This clonotype was counted many times. This chain connects TRBV29-1 to TRBJ2-7; tentatively, D is TRBD1 (6 bases). Germline lookup yields CDR1 SQVTM and CDR2 ANQGSEA. Trimming pared 0 bases from V and 3 bases from J, leaving 12 bases between. The CDR3 extends over 14 amino acids. CDR3 sequence: CSVEDPTGSYEQYF. CDR3 DNA sequence: TGCAGCGTTGAAGATCCGACAGGCAGCTACGAGCAGTACTTC.

This clonotype came up a few times. The chain uses TRBV3-1 and TRBJ2-2; D unresolved. Per germline, CDR1 LGHDT and CDR2 YNNKEL (reference sequence). V lost 3 bases, J lost 4 bases, and 15 bases lay in between. The CDR3 totals 16 residues. The CDR3 nucleotides are TGTGCCAGCAGCCAGATCATAGGCCTGAGCACCGGGGAGCTGTTTTTT. It specifies CASSQIIGLSTGELFF.

The V gene is TRBV7-3, the J gene TRBJ2-1; tentative D call: TRBD2 (5 bases). The length of the CDR3 is 15 residues. Germline V lookup: CDR1 SGHTA, CDR2 FQGTGA. V was clipped by 5 bases and J by 4 bases, with 15 bases between them. CDR3 in DNA: TGTGCCAGCAGCCCCGGGGTAGCGAGATACAATGAGCAGTTCTTC. It is translated as CASSPGVARYNEQFF.

This chain links TRBV4-3 with TRBJ2-7; maybe TRBD1 (5 bases). The CDR3 consists of 15 residues. Germline V gives CDR1 LGHNA, CDR2 YSLEER. Trimming removed 0 bases at V and 3 bases at J, with 12 bases between. The CDR3 nucleotides read TGCGCCAGCAGCCAAGATAAGGGGCTCGGCTACGAGCAGTACTTC. Its translation: CASSQDKGLGYEQYF.

This clonotype was seen ten or more times. The CDR3 sequence is CASSLPGTGSEAFF. The CDR3 region has the DNA TGCGCCAGCAGCTTGCCTGGGACAGGCTCTGAAGCTTTCTTT. The rearrangement joins TRBV5-1 to TRBJ1-1; 8 bases are shared with TRBD1. Unmatched junction bases numbered 5, after V lost 1 base and J lost 6 bases. Germline V gene data show CDR1 as SGHRS and CDR2 as YFSETQ. The CDR3 loop spans 14 amino acids. Complete variable domain (other parts from reference TRBV5-1 and TRBJ1-1): KAGVTQTPRYLIKTRGQQVTLSCSPISGHRSVSWYQQTPGQGLQFLFEYFSETQRNKGNFPGRFSGRQFSNSRSEMNVSTLELGDSALYLCASSLPGTGSEAFFGQGTRLTVV.

At least ten counts were recorded for this clonotype. The V call is TRBV9, the J call TRBJ2-1, with D possibly TRBD1 on 7 matching bases. The CDR3 has 13 amino acids. V was pared by 4 bases and J by 10 bases, with 15 bases between. From germline, CDR1 is SGDLS and CDR2 YYNGEE. The CDR3 reads CASSIRQGGEQFF. As DNA, the CDR3 is TGTGCCAGCAGCATAAGACAGGGAGGAGAGCAGTTCTTC.

This clonotype was counted many times. The chain combines TRBV12-3 or TRBV12-4 with TRBJ2-7; 8 bases line up with TRBD2. The CDR3 length is 15 residues. J lost 7 bases, V lost 3 bases, and 11 bases had no gene match. The CDR3 nucleotides are TGTGCCAGCAGTTTCTCCGGGAGGGGAGACTGGGAGCAGTACTTC. Protein sequence: CASSFSGRGDWEQYF.

The genes are TRBV20-1 and TRBJ1-1; TRBD1 might be the D (5 bases). The germline gives CDR1 DFQATT, CDR2 SNEGSKA (reference sequence). V was cut by 1 base and J by 8 bases, with 17 bases left in between. This CDR3 spans 14 amino acids. The CDR3 spells CSARVGGRYREAFF. As DNA, the CDR3 is TGCAGTGCTAGAGTTGGAGGGCGGTACAGGGAAGCTTTCTTT.

This clonotype appeared a few times. The genes are TRBV6-1 and TRBJ2-5, with D perhaps TRBD2 (5 bases). V lost 6 bases to trimming and J lost 4 bases, with 15 bases between them. The CDR3 is 14 residues long. The V gene's germline CDR1 is MNHNS and CDR2 SASEGT. CDR3 bases: TGTGCCAGCAGGTCTCCCGGGGTTCGAGAGACCCAGTACTTC. It translates to CASRSPGVRETQYF.

This clonotype was detected only a few times. The chain uses TRBV28 and TRBJ2-7; no firm D call. The germline CDR1 and CDR2 sequences are MDHEN and SYDVKM. This CDR3 has 13 residues. V lost 2 bases and J 9 bases, leaving 14 bases between the germline ends. CDR3 region: CASSLTAPKAQYF. CDR3 DNA sequence: TGTGCCAGCAGTTTAACGGCCCCGAAGGCGCAGTACTTC.

In this sample, this clonotype turned up a few times. For the CDR3, the DNA is TGTGCCTCCCAAGTAGGGGGCCAAGCTAACTATGGCTACACCTTC. Translation gives CASQVGGQANYGYTF. This chain links TRBV30 with TRBJ1-2; 7 nucleotides agree with TRBD1. Trimming at V came to 7 bases and at J to 0 bases, leaving 11 bases not matched to a gene. CDR3 length equals 15 residues. Germline CDR1 is GTSNPN and CDR2 is SVGIG (reference sequence).

This clonotype was seen repeatedly, ten times or more. The chain employs TRBV4-3 and TRBJ2-5; TRBD1 matches 12 bases. This CDR3 is 17 amino acids long. Germline CDR1 reads LGHNA; CDR2 reads YSLEER. With V trimmed by 0 bases and J by 3 bases, 5 bases remained unmatched. The chain's CDR3 is CASSQEPGQGAKETQYF. CDR3 in DNA: TGCGCCAGCAGCCAAGAACCGGGACAGGGGGCGAAAGAGACCCAGTACTTC.

This clonotype was counted between two and nine times. The chain joins TRBV7-9 to TRBJ2-5; 13 bases fit TRBD2. Germline CDR1 reads SEHNR; CDR2 reads FQNEAQ (reference sequence). There are 16 residues in the CDR3. V lost 4 bases to trimming and J lost 0 bases; unmatched junction nucleotides: 2. This CDR3 reads CASSSGTSGDQETQYF. In DNA form, the CDR3 reads TGTGCCAGCAGCTCGGGGACTAGCGGGGACCAAGAGACCCAGTACTTC.

This rearrangement joins TRBV7-2 to TRBJ1-2; 7 bases agree with TRBD1. The junction had 6 bases not matched to a gene; V was cut back by 0 bases and J by 5 bases. Germline assignment: CDR1 SGHTA and CDR2 FQGNSA. There are 15 residues in the CDR3. The CDR3 DNA follows: TGTGCCAGCAGCTTAGCGAGAGGGGGCCGGTATGGCTACACCTTC. Protein sequence: CASSLARGGRYGYTF.

This clonotype was counted a few times. This chain connects TRBV20-1 to TRBJ2-1, with 7 bases identical to TRBD2. CDR1 and CDR2 (germline): DFQATT, SNEGSKA (reference sequence). The CDR3 loop spans 14 amino acids. V lost 0 bases and J lost 9; bases outside the gene matches: 8. CDR3: CSARDARELGEQFF. DNA of the CDR3: TGCAGTGCTAGAGACGCGCGGGAGCTTGGTGAGCAGTTCTTC.

A few counts support this clonotype. V gene TRBV13 combines with J gene TRBJ2-7; 9 positions agree with TRBD2. V was pared by 5 bases and J by 4 bases, with 9 bases of the junction left unmatched. The CDR3 consists of 15 residues. Germline CDR1 is PRHDT and CDR2 is FYEKMQ (reference sequence). The CDR3, as DNA: TGTGCCAGCAGCGATAAGTTGAGCGGGAGGTACGAGCAGTACTTC. It specifies CASSDKLSGRYEQYF.